What follows is one T cell receptor beta chain and its context. V gave up 8 bases and J gave up 5 bases; unmatched junction bases: 13. The CDR3 consists of 16 residues. CDR1 and CDR2 (germline): MDHEN, SYDVKM. The source of the sample is a study of blood T cell repertoires in COVID-19. For the study at large: There were acute and convalescent COVID-19 samples, and they came from the United States, Italy and Spain. T cells, B-cell-depleted T cells, or PBMCs provided the cDNA or gDNA that served as material.

Original analysis: Reference gene primer amplification gave estimated nucleated cell counts. The assay was immunoSEQ multiplex PCR, and TCRdb's table has in-frame clones only and misses some. Clonal size and the V and J genes are those of that table, whereas D and trimming came from the DNA. Here the sample spans over 40,000 clones, 91% being singletons. Sample: peripheral blood. The receptor's source is a man between 70 and 80 years old with active COVID-19. The chain links TRBV28 to TRBJ1-5, with 9 bases identical to TRBD1. CDR3 residues: CASLTNRDRVYQPQHF. CDR3 nucleotide sequence: TGTGCCAGCCTCACCAACCGGGACAGGGTTTATCAGCCCCAGCATTTT. The full variable domain, completed using reference TRBV28 and TRBJ1-5, is DVKVTQSSRYLVKRTGEKVFLECVQDMDHENMFWYRQDPGLGLRLIYFSYDVKMKEKGDIPEGYSVSREKKERFSLILESASTNQTSMYLCASLTNRDRVYQPQHFGDGTRLSIL.